This T cell receptor beta chain was obtained from a study of post-analysis software for immune sequencing data. For the study at large: The study covered relapsing-remitting, secondary progressive and progressive-relapsing courses of multiple sclerosis. General study results and limits: TRBV segments more frequent in patients than in controls numbered roughly 5 and included TRBV5-6, TRBV5-1 and TRBV20-1. Clustering by F measure revealed strong co-clustering among samples prepared together in one batch. Normalized Chao1 diversity was significantly reduced in patients versus controls.

Unique-molecular-identifier-tagged TCR beta cDNA libraries were used. TCRdb itself ran the PCR reads through MiXCR, one entry per CDR3 protein. This sample has 650,000 to 900,000 distinct CDR3 sequences, with under 60% found just once. A note on this clonotype: As yet, its antigen is unknown.

The CDR3 runs 16 residues. The V gene lost 5 bases and the J gene lost 3 bases, with 17 bases spanning the gap. The sample comprised blood. The chain combines TRBV12-3 or TRBV12-4 with TRBJ2-1; tentatively, D is TRBD1 or TRBD2 (5 bases each). The sequence derives from a girl aged 5-17 years with multiple sclerosis. The CDR3 region is CASSPGDRTGYNEQFF. In DNA, the CDR3 is TGTGCCAGCAGTCCCGGGGACCGGACCGGCTACAATGAGCAGTTCTTC.